This T cell receptor beta chain was obtained from a study of tumor-infiltrating lymphocytes in oesophageal squamous cell carcinoma. The CDR3 is 14 residues long. Germline lookup yields CDR1 SGHTA and CDR2 FQGTGA. MiXCR was run by TCRdb on the PCR reads, yielding one entry per CDR3 protein. The sample has about 14,000 distinct CDR3 sequences; roughly 56% are singletons. This receptor was taken from a male donor with esophageal squamous cell carcinoma. This chain connects TRBV7-3 to TRBJ2-4; no clear D. The DNA end lines up better with TRBJ1-2; the J call may be wrong. Sequencing used esophageal tumor tissue. CDR3 residues: CASSLTANNYGYTF. CDR3 DNA sequence: TGTGCCAGCAGCTTAACCGCAAACAACTATGGCTACACCTTC.